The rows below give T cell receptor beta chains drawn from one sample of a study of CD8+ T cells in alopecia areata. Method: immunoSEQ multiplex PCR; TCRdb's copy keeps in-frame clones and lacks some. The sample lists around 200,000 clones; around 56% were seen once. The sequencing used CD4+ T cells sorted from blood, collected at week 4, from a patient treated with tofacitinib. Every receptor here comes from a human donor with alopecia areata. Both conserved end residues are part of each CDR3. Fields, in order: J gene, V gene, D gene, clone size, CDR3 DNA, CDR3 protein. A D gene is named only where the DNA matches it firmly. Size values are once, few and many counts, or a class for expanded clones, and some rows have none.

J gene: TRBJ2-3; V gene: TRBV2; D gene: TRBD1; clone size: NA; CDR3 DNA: TGTGCCAGCAGACGGACAGGGGCGGCAGATACGCAGTATTTT; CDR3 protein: CASRRTGAADTQYF
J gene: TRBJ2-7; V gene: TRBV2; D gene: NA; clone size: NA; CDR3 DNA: TGTGCCAGCAGTGTGGTGTATGGAGCTTCCGAGCAGTACTTC; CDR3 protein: CASSVVYGASEQYF
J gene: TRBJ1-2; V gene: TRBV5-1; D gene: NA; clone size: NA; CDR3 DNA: TGCGCCAGCAGCGGAGGGGGCTATGGCTACACCTTC; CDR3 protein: CASSGGGYGYTF
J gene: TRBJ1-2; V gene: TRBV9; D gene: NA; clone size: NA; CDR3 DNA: TGTGCCAGCAGCGCGTTGGGACGTAACTATGGCTACACCTTC; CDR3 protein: CASSALGRNYGYTF
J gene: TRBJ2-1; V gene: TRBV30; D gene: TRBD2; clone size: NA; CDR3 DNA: TGTGCCTGGAGTGGACTAGCATTGCGGAATGAGCAGTTCTTC; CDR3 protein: CAWSGLALRNEQFF
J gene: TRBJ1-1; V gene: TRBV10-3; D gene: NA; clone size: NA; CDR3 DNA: TGTGCCGTCAACAGGGTGCTGGGCACTGAAGCTTTCTTT; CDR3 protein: CAVNRVLGTEAFF
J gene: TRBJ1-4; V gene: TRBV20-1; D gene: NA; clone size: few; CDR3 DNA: TGCAGTGCTAGAGGGGGGGAAAAACTGTTTTTT; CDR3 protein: CSARGGEKLFF
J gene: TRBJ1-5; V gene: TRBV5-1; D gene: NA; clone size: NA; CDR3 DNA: TGCGCCAGCAGCTTGGCCCCGAATCAGCCCCAGCATTTT; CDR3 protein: CASSLAPNQPQHF
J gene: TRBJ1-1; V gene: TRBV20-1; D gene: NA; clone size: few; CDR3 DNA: TGCAGTGCGGCCCGGTCGACTGAAGCTTTCTTT; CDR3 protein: CSAARSTEAFF
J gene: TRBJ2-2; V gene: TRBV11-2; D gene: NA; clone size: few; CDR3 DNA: TGTGCCAGCAGCCCCCGGGGGTCGAACACCGGGGAGCTGTTTTTT; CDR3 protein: CASSPRGSNTGELFF